Described below is a single TCR beta chain sequence and its context. This sample is drawn from a study of T cell responses to AZD1222 COVID-19 vaccine. Measured with immunoSEQ multiplex PCR; TCRdb has only the in-frame clones, and not every one. The table records over 75,000 clones, around 91% of them present only once. This sample comprised peripheral blood, obtained 28 days after the second AZD1222 dose. The sequence was obtained from an adult who received the AZD1222 COVID-19 vaccine.

CDR3 sequence (DNA): TGCGCCAGCAGCTTGGCCCCGGGACTTGGGCCTAACACCATATATTTT. Amino acid sequence: CASSLAPGLGPNTIYF. The chain recombines TRBV5-1 with TRBJ1-3; D possibly corresponds to TRBD1 (5 bases). This CDR3 spans 16 amino acids. V lost 0 bases to trimming and J lost 7 bases, with 17 bases between them. Germline-derived CDR1 and CDR2 are SGHRS and YFSETQ. The whole variable domain, filled in from reference TRBV5-1 and TRBJ1-3, reads KAGVTQTPRYLIKTRGQQVTLSCSPISGHRSVSWYQQTPGQGLQFLFEYFSETQRNKGNFPGRFSGRQFSNSRSEMNVSTLELGDSALYLCASSLAPGLGPNTIYFGEGSWLTVV.